This is a list of T cell receptor beta chains from one sample in a study of tumor-infiltrating lymphocytes in glioblastoma multiforme. From the multiplex PCR reads, TCRdb called clonotypes with MiXCR, one entry per CDR3 protein. The sample comprises 13,000 or so distinct CDR3 sequences, around three fifths of which are singletons, and 25% to 40% rests with the top ten. Sequences were obtained from brain tumor tissue. Receptors were obtained from a male donor with glioblastoma. The CDR3 runs from the conserved cysteine through the conserved F or W. The D gene is left open where the match is weak. For some rows the clone size is stated as once, few or many, or as a class when expanded; others skip it.

clone_size d_call j_call v_call cdr3_aa cdr3_nt
once NA TRBJ2-1 TRBV29-1 CSVEDGGGSPSSYNEQFF TGCAGCGTTGAAGATGGGGGCGGGAGTCCTAGCTCCTACAATGAGCAGTTCTTC
NA NA TRBJ2-7 TRBV6-5 CASSPEVLSYEQYF TGTGCCAGCAGCCCCGAAGTACTCTCCTATGAGCAGTACTTC
NA TRBD2 TRBJ2-1 TRBV20-1 CSTNGAGGWDKQFF TGCAGTACTAACGGAGCGGGAGGTTGGGATAAGCAGTTCTTC
NA NA TRBJ2-2 TRBV6-6 CASSYSGGDIGELLF TGTGCCAGCAGTTACTCAGGGGGGGATATCGGGGAGCTGCTTTTT
large TRBD2 TRBJ2-3 TRBV12-3/TRBV12-4 CASRTGLAGGKRRDTQYF TGTGCCAGCAGAACCGGACTAGCGGGAGGCAAAAGGCGAGATACGCAGTATTTT
NA TRBD2 TRBJ2-1 TRBV20-1 CSARGLAGGHEQFF TGCAGTGCTAGGGGACTAGCGGGAGGGCATGAGCAGTTCTTC
many TRBD1 TRBJ1-2 TRBV19 CASGTGFNYGYTF TGTGCCAGTGGGACAGGGTTTAACTATGGCTACACCTTC
NA TRBD1 TRBJ2-1 TRBV12-3/TRBV12-4 CASTSEGQEQFF TGTGCCAGCACCTCTGAGGGACAGGAGCAGTTCTTC
few NA TRBJ2-1 TRBV20-1 CSARGQRVSSYNGQFF TGCAGTGCTAGAGGGCAGAGAGTAAGCTCCTACAATGGGCAGTTCTTC
NA TRBD1 TRBJ2-7 TRBV10-3 CAISENDRGPYEQYF TGTGCCATCAGTGAGAATGACAGGGGACCCTACGAGCAGTACTTC
NA NA TRBJ2-7 TRBV6-1 CASSEVTTGFSYEQYF TGTGCCAGCAGTGAAGTGACTACCGGGTTCAGCTACGAGCAGTACTTC
NA TRBD2 TRBJ2-1 TRBV7-9 CASRPRTSGYHEHFF TGTGCCAGCAGACCTCGGACTAGCGGGTACCATGAGCATTTCTTC
NA NA TRBJ1-4 TRBV6-1 CASSDWTAGNEKLFF TGTGCCAGCAGTGATTGGACCGCCGGTAATGAAAAACTGTTTTTT
NA NA TRBJ1-5 TRBV10-2 CASMGAGRNQPQHF TGCGCCAGTATGGGAGCAGGGCGCAATCAGCCCCAGCATTTT
NA NA TRBJ2-1 TRBV6-2/TRBV6-3 CASSYELHNEQFF TGTGCCAGCAGTTATGAGCTTCACAATGAGCAGTTCTTC
few NA TRBJ1-4 TRBV5-4 CASSASPGVNEKLFF TGTGCCAGTAGCGCCTCCCCGGGGGTAAATGAAAAACTGTTTTTT
few NA TRBJ2-1 TRBV5-5 CASSSGLSSYNEQSF TGTGCCAGCAGCTCTGGACTCAGCTCCTACAATGAGCAGTCCTTC
NA NA TRBJ1-1 TRBV29-1 CSDANPGRTEAFF TGCAGCGACGCAAACCCCGGGAGGACTGAAGCTTTCTTT
NA NA TRBJ2-7 TRBV20-1 CSARLVDYEQYF TGCAGTGCTAGACTGGTAGACTACGAGCAGTACTTC
NA TRBD1 TRBJ2-7 TRBV10-1 CASSEGTGFYEQYF TGCGCCAGCAGTGAGGGGACAGGGTTCTACGAGCAGTACTTC